The 4 T cell receptor beta chains given below trace back to one sample, sequenced in a study of response to subunit inactivated influenza vaccine. TCRdb redid the calling of the RT-PCR reads with MiXCR, one entry per CDR3 protein. The table has 530,000 or so distinct CDR3 sequences, around 25% seen once. The material was CD4+ T cells sorted from PBMCs, obtained roughly 5 days after vaccination. Receptors were obtained from a man in his forties or fifties who received an inactivated influenza vaccine.

In its sample, this clonotype was seen a few times. J is TRBJ2-7 and V is TRBV18; TRBD1 aligns across 9 bases. Trimming cost V 2 bases and J 4 bases; bases outside gene matches: 3. Germline-derived CDR1 and CDR2 are KGHSH and LQKENI. There are 14 residues in the CDR3. The CDR3 loop reads CASSPRQGEYEQYF. In DNA form, the CDR3 reads TGTGCCAGCTCACCAAGACAGGGGGAATACGAGCAGTACTTC.

This clonotype was detected a few times. This chain connects TRBV7-9 to TRBJ2-5, with 14 nucleotides matching TRBD2. This CDR3 is built from 17 residues. Germline V gene sequence: CDR1 SEHNR, CDR2 FQNEAQ (reference sequence). Losses at the gene ends were 5 bases for V and 4 bases for J; bases not matched to a gene: 9. CDR3 residues: CASSLSGTSGSRETQYF. Written as DNA, the CDR3 is TGTGCCAGCAGCCTAAGTGGGACTAGCGGGAGTCGAGAGACCCAGTACTTC.

The chain recombines TRBV5-1 with TRBJ2-2; D may be TRBD1 (6 bases). The CDR3 has 14 residues. V was cut by 2 bases and J by 6 bases, with 11 bases left in between. Germline lookup yields CDR1 SGHRS and CDR2 YFSETQ. Written as DNA, the CDR3 is TGCGCCAGCAGCTTCAGGGGAATGTCCGGGGAGCTGTTTTTT. This codes for CASSFRGMSGELFF.

This clonotype was found a few times. This chain joins TRBV15 and TRBJ2-2; tentatively, D is TRBD1 (5 bases). The length of the CDR3 is 15 residues. Per the germline V gene, CDR1 is LNHNV and CDR2 is YYDKDF (reference sequence). V lost 1 base to trimming and J lost 3 bases, with 9 bases between them. CDR3 sequence reads: CATSRGVQDTGELFF. As DNA, the CDR3 is TGTGCCACCAGCAGAGGGGTACAGGACACCGGGGAGCTGTTTTTT.